Listed here are 2 T cell receptor beta chains from one sample, sequenced in a study of T-cell reconstitution after alpha-beta-depleted transplantation in children. This sample's TCRbeta library carried unique molecular identifier barcodes. TCRdb re-called the PCR reads through MiXCR, storing one row per CDR3 protein. The data hold roughly 590,000 distinct CDR3 sequences, with around 16% observed a single time. This material consisted of PBMCs from the stem cell graft donor, taken from the stem cell graft. Receptors originate from a human donor who donated a stem cell graft to a child with acute myeloid leukemia.

This clonotype was seen a few times. The gene calls are TRBV5-1 and TRBJ2-7; D is perhaps TRBD2 (6 bases). The CDR3 is made up of 13 amino acids. Germline loops: CDR1 SGHRS, CDR2 YFSETQ. Trimming pared 3 bases from V and 2 bases from J, leaving 9 bases between. CDR3 nucleotide sequence: TGCGCCAGCAGCTCGGGGGTCCCCTACGAGCAGTACTTC. Protein: CASSSGVPYEQYF.

The chain uses TRBV7-9 and TRBJ1-6, with D possibly TRBD1 on 5 matching bases. V lost 5 bases, J lost 14 bases, and 22 bases lay in between. The V gene's germline CDR1 is SEHNR and CDR2 FQNEAQ (reference sequence). The length of the CDR3 is 15 residues. DNA for the CDR3: TGTGCCAGCAGCCCCCTGGGGGACCGCGGACGATCCCTCCACTTT. Its protein is CASSPLGDRGRSLHF. The full variable domain, in which reference TRBV7-9 and TRBJ1-6 provide the parts outside the CDR3, is DTGVSQNPRHKITKRGQNVTFRCDPISEHNRLYWYRQTLGQGPEFLTYFQNEAQLEKSRLLSDRFSAERPKGSFSTLEIQRTEQGDSAMYLCASSPLGDRGRSLHFGNGTRLTVT.